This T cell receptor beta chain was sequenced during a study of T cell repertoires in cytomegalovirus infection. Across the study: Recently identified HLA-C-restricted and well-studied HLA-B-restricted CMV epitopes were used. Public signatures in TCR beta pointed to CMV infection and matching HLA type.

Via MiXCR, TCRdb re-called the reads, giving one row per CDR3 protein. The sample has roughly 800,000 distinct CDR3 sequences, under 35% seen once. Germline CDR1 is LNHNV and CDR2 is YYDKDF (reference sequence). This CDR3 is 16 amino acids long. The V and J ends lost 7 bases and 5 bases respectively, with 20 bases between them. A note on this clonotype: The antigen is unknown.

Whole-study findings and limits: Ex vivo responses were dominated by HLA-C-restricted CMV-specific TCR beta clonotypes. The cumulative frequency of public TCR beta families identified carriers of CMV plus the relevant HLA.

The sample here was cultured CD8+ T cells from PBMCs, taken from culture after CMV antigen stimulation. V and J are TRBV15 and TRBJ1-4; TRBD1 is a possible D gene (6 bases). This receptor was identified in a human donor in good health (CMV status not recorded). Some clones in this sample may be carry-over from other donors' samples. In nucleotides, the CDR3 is TGTGCCACCACTCCCAGGGGCACAGGGAGGAATGAAAAACTGTTTTTT. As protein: CATTPRGTGRNEKLFF.